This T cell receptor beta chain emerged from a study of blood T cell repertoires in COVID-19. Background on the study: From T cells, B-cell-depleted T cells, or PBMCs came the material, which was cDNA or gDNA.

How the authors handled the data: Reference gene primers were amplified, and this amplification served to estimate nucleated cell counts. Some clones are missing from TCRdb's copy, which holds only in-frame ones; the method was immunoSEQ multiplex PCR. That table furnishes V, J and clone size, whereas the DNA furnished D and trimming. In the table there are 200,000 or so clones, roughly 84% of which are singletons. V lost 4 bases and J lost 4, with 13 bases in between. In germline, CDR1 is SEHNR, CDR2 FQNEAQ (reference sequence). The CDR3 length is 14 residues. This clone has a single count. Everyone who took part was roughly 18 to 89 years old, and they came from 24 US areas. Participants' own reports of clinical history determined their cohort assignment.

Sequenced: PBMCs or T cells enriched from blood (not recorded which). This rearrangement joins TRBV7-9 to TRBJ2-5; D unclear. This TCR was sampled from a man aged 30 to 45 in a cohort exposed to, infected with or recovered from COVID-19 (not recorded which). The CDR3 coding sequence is TGTGCCAGCAGCTCATCACTCGTGCGAGAGACCCAGTACTTC. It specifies CASSSSLVRETQYF.